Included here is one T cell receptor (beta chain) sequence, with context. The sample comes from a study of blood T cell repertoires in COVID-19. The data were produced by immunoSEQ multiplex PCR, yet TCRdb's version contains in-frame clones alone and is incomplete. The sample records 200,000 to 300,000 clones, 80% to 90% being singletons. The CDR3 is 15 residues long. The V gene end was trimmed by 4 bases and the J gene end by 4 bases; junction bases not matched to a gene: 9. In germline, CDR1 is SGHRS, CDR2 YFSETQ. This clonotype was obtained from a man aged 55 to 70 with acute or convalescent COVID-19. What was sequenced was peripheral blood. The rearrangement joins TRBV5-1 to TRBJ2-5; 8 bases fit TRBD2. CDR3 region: CASSPLAVAGETQYF. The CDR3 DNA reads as TGCGCCAGCAGCCCACTAGCGGTCGCGGGAGAGACCCAGTACTTC.